Detailed here is one T cell receptor beta chain. Its antigen is unidentified. The CDR3 loop spans 13 amino acids. V was pared by 2 bases and J by 5 bases, with 10 bases between. These data come from a study of T cell repertoires in cytomegalovirus infection. Overall study results and limits: Carriers of CMV plus the relevant HLA were identified by cumulative public TCR beta family frequency.

MiXCR, run by TCRdb on the reads, gives a single entry per CDR3 protein. The sample lists some 940,000 distinct CDR3 sequences, more than 25% occurring once. The V call is TRBV12-3 or TRBV12-4, the J call TRBJ2-7; D is ambiguous. The source was cultured CD8+ T cells from PBMCs, collected from culture after CMV antigen stimulation. The TCR sequence derives from a human donor in good health (CMV status not recorded). Some clones in this sample may be carry-over from other donors' samples. The CDR3 DNA follows: TGTGCCAGCAGTTTACCGGGCTTCGACGAGCAGTACTTC. Encoded protein: CASSLPGFDEQYF.